The 16 T cell receptor beta chains presented below share a single source sample, sequenced in a study of cytomegalovirus exposure and HLA in healthy donors. Vbeta (60) and Jbeta (13) primers were used in the PCR. Data came from immunoSEQ multiplex PCR; TCRdb stores just in-frame clones and leaves some out. The table records over 85,000 clones, 67% of them present only once. The sample consisted of PBMCs. All receptors derive from a young man in good health and CMV-seronegative.

This sequence joins TRBV30 and TRBJ1-3, with 9 bases lining up with TRBD1. This CDR3 has 12 amino acids. V gave up 5 bases and J gave up 4 bases; unmatched junction bases: 0. CDR1 and CDR2 from the germline V gene are GTSNPN and SVGIG (reference sequence). The DNA of the CDR3 is TGTGCCTGGGGGACAGGGGGAAACACCATATATTTT. Protein sequence: CAWGTGGNTIYF.

The rearrangement joins TRBV4-2 to TRBJ2-7; possible D gene TRBD2, 6 bases. Germline V gives CDR1 LGHNA, CDR2 YNFKEQ. CDR3 length equals 15 residues. Trimming removed 0 bases from V and 0 bases from J, with 9 bases in between. The CDR3 reads CASSQEGGDSYEQYF. The CDR3 DNA is TGTGCCAGCAGCCAAGAGGGCGGGGACTCCTACGAGCAGTACTTC.

The gene calls are TRBV19 and TRBJ2-2; D not resolved. Germline V gene sequence: CDR1 LNHDA, CDR2 SQIVND (reference sequence). The CDR3 is made up of 15 amino acids. The V end was cut by 1 base, the J end by 1 base, with 7 bases between. CDR3 nucleotides: TGTGCCAGTAGTATAGGACTGAAGAACACCGGGGAGCTGTTTTTT. Protein sequence: CASSIGLKNTGELFF.

V usage is TRBV25-1 and J usage is TRBJ2-1; TRBD2 matches 16 bases. This CDR3 has 17 amino acids. Unmatched junction bases numbered 4, after V lost 6 bases and J lost 2 bases. The V gene's germline CDR1 is MGHDK and CDR2 SYGVNS. The CDR3 nucleotides read TGTGCCAGCAGATCCGGGACTAGCGGGAGGGCCTACAATGAGCAGTTCTTC. Its protein is CASRSGTSGRAYNEQFF.

This chain joins TRBV30 and TRBJ1-2; 11 bases match TRBD1. Per germline, CDR1 GTSNPN and CDR2 SVGIG (reference sequence). The ends lost 2 bases at V and 4 bases at J; junction bases unmatched: 6. This CDR3 is built from 15 residues. CDR3 loop: CAWSWRGTGGYGYTF. In nucleotides, the CDR3 is TGTGCCTGGAGTTGGAGGGGGACAGGGGGCTATGGCTACACCTTC. Drawing the rest from reference TRBV30 and TRBJ1-2, the complete variable domain is SQTIHQWPATLVQPVGSPLSLECTVEGTSNPNLYWYRQAAGRGLQLLFYSVGIGQISSEVPQNLSASRPQDRQFILSSKKLLLSDSGFYLCAWSWRGTGGYGYTFGSGTRLTVV.

The gene calls are TRBV5-4 and TRBJ2-1; D remains ambiguous. This CDR3 spans 12 amino acids. Trimming stripped 2 bases from V and 7 bases from J, with 7 bases between. The germline CDR1 and CDR2 sequences are SGHNT and YYREEE (reference sequence). The CDR3 region is CASSFIDNEQFF. CDR3 DNA sequence: TGTGCCAGCAGCTTCATAGATAATGAGCAGTTCTTC.

This chain uses TRBV27 with TRBJ1-1; D is possibly TRBD1 (6 bases). In germline, CDR1 is MNHEY, CDR2 SMNVEV (reference sequence). There are 16 residues in the CDR3. V dropped 6 bases and J dropped 2 bases, with 19 bases sitting between them. The CDR3: CASRPQNGQTNTEAFF. The CDR3 bases are TGTGCCAGCAGACCCCAAAACGGACAGACAAACACTGAAGCTTTCTTT.

This clone was counted between two and nine times. The germline gene is not matched at one end of the junction; a read error may be the cause. This rearrangement joins TRBV29-1 to TRBJ2-5, with D unresolved. Per germline, CDR1 SQVTM and CDR2 ANQGSEA. This CDR3 is 10 amino acids long. Here the CDR3 reads CSVADPPMHF. The CDR3 DNA follows: TGCAGCGTCGCGGATCCGCCGATGCACTTC.

This rearrangement joins TRBV6-6 to TRBJ1-5, with TRBD1 matching 7 bases. Germline V gene lookup returns CDR1 MNHNY and CDR2 SVGAGI (reference sequence). The CDR3 has 15 residues. J lost 3 bases, V lost 6 bases, and 8 bases had no gene match. The CDR3 region is CASSSRQGLNQPQHF. The CDR3 nucleotides are TGTGCCAGCAGCTCGAGACAGGGTCTCAATCAGCCCCAGCATTTT.

This clone was picked up a small number of times. The CDR3 here is CASSSRQNTEAFF. In DNA form, the CDR3 reads TGTGCCAGCAGCTCCCGACAGAACACTGAAGCTTTCTTT. The V gene is TRBV13, the J gene TRBJ1-1; no firm D call. This CDR3 is 13 amino acids long. CDR1 is PRHDT, CDR2 FYEKMQ, per germline (reference sequence). Trimming took off 4 bases at V and 1 base at J, with 7 bases between the two ends.

V is TRBV7-9 and J is TRBJ1-1, with 12 bases fitting TRBD1. The CDR3 totals 18 residues. CDR1 and CDR2 (germline): SEHNR, FQNEAQ (reference sequence). With 7 bases clipped from V and 6 bases from J, the junction kept 18 bases outside the gene matches. The CDR3 nucleotides are TGTGCCAGCACCCAATCCTTAGGGTTGGGACAGGGGGCCCCTGAAGCTTTCTTT. This encodes CASTQSLGLGQGAPEAFF.

The CDR3 protein is CASSFSGEQYF. The CDR3 bases are TGTGCCAGCAGTTTCTCGGGTGAGCAGTACTTC. J is TRBJ2-7 and V is TRBV28; D ambiguous. Per germline, CDR1 MDHEN and CDR2 SYDVKM. The CDR3 has 11 residues. V was shortened by 3 bases and J by 7 bases, with 7 bases between the two germline ends.

This clone has just a few counts. The rearrangement joins TRBV9 to TRBJ1-2, with 9 bases matching TRBD1. The length of the CDR3 is 13 residues. The J segment lost 5 bases and the V segment lost 6 bases, leaving 5 bases of the junction unmatched. Looked up from germline, CDR1 is SGDLS and CDR2 is YYNGEE. This CDR3 is CASIRQGGYGYTF. As DNA, the CDR3 is TGTGCCAGCATCCGACAGGGGGGATATGGCTACACCTTC.

The chain links TRBV5-1 to TRBJ1-4, with 9 bases matching TRBD1. Germline V gene data show CDR1 as SGHRS and CDR2 as YFSETQ. The V and J ends lost 5 bases and 10 bases, in that order; junction bases with no gene match: 18. The CDR3 consists of 17 residues. CDR3 nucleotides: TGCGCCAGCAGTCTGGGTCCCACAGGGGGCGGAGGCTCAAAACTGTTTTTT. It specifies CASSLGPTGGGGSKLFF.

The chain is built from TRBV30 and TRBJ1-1, with 7 nucleotides matching TRBD1. Germline CDR1 reads GTSNPN; CDR2 reads SVGIG (reference sequence). This CDR3 region has 13 residues. Trimming cost V 5 bases and J 0 bases; bases outside gene matches: 3. Here the CDR3 DNA reads TGTGCCTGGGCGACAGGGATGAACACTGAAGCTTTCTTT. Its protein is CAWATGMNTEAFF.

The rearrangement links TRBV19 to TRBJ2-2; a possible D gene is TRBD2 (5 bases). CDR3 length: 13 amino acids. Germline CDR1 and CDR2: LNHDA and SQIVND (reference sequence). The ends were cut back, 5 bases at V and 4 bases at J, with 8 bases in the middle. DNA of the CDR3: TGTGCCAGTAGTGGACGGGGCACCGGGGAGCTGTTTTTT. It yields the protein CASSGRGTGELFF.